This TCR beta chain was sequenced during a study of shared clonotypes between healthy human individuals. Across the study: Three plates were used per donor for CD4 naive, three for CD4 memory, two for CD8 naive and one for CD8 memory. Study findings and constraints: Few donors limited the genetic and exposure-history diversity represented. Among donors, sharing of clonotypes was expected to be affected by sequencing depth.

After removal of 5 bases from V and 9 bases from J, the junction contained 6 bases not matched to a gene. Germline values: CDR1 SGHTA, CDR2 FQGNSA. The CDR3 extends over 14 amino acids. This clone appeared a single time. Its target is unknown. Naive CD8 cells were CD45RO-negative, positively selected for CCR7, excluding terminally differentiated effector memory CD45RA+ cells. The sorted-subset replicate PCRs were given 200 ng DNA, which is 27,000 or so T cell genomes. Generated by immunoSEQ multiplex PCR, the TCRdb table keeps only in-frame clones and is missing some. The sample has about 1,900,000 clones, about 95% seen once.

The source of this sequence is a man younger than 35 in good health. V and J are TRBV7-2 and TRBJ1-6; 8 bases align to TRBD1. Sample: naive CD8+ T cells sorted from blood. This CDR3 reads CASSGAGGFSPLHF. The CDR3 bases are TGTGCCAGCAGCGGGGCAGGGGGCTTTTCACCCCTCCACTTT.